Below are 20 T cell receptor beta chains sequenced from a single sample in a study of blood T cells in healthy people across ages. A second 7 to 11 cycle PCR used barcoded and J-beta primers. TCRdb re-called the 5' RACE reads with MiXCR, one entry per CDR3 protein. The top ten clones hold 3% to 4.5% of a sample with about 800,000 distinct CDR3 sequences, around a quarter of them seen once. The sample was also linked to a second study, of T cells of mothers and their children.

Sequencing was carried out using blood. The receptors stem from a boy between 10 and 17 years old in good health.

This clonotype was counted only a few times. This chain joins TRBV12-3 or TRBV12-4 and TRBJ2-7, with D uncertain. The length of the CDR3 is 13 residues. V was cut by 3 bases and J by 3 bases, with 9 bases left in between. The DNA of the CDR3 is TGTGCCAGCAGTTTTGGGCCGCTCTACGAGCAGTACTTC. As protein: CASSFGPLYEQYF.

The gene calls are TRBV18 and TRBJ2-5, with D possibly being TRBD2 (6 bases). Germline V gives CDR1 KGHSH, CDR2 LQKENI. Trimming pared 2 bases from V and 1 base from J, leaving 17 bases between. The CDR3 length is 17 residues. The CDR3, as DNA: TGTGCCAGCTCACCATTCGCCCGGGGGTCCCTCCAAGAGACCCAGTACTTC. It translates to CASSPFARGSLQETQYF.

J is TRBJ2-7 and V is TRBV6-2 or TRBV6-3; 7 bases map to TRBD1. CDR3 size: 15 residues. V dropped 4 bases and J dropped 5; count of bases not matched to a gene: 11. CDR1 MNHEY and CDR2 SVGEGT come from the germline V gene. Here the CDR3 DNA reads TGTGCCAGCAGTTTCCAGACGGGACAGTCGGACGAGCAGTACTTC. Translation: CASSFQTGQSDEQYF.

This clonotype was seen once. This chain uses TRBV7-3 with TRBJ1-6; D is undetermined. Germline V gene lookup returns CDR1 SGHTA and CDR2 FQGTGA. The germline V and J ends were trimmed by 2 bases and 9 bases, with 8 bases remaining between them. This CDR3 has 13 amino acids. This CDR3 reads CASSLGGISPLHF. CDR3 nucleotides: TGTGCCAGCAGCTTAGGAGGGATTTCACCCCTCCACTTT.

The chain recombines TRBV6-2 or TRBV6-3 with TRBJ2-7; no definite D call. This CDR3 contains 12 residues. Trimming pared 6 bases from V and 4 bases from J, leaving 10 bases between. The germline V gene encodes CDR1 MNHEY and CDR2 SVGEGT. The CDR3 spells CASRPPFYEQYF. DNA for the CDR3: TGTGCCAGCAGGCCCCCGTTTTACGAGCAGTACTTC.

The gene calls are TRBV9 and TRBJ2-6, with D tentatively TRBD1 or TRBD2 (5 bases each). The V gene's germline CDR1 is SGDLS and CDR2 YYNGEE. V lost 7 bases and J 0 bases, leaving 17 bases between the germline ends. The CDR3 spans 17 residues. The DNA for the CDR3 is TGTGCCAGCTGCATTGGGACGTTTGACTCTGGGGCCAACGTCCTGACTTTC. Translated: CASCIGTFDSGANVLTF.

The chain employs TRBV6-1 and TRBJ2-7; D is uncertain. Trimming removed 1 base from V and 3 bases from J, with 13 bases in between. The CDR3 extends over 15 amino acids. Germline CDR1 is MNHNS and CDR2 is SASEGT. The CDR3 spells CASSEEYVARYEQYF. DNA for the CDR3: TGTGCCAGCAGTGAAGAGTACGTGGCCCGCTACGAGCAGTACTTC.

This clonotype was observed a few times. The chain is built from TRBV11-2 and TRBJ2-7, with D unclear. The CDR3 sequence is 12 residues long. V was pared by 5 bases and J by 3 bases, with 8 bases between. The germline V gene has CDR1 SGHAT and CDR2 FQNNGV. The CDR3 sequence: CASSPLVYEQYF. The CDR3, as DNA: TGTGCCAGCAGCCCCTTGGTCTACGAGCAGTACTTC.

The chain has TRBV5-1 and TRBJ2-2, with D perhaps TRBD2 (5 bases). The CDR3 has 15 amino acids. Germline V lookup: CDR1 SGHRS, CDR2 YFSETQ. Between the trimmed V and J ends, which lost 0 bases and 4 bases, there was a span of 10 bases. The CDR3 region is CASSLAITSTGELFF. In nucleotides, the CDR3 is TGCGCCAGCAGCTTGGCCATTACTAGCACCGGGGAGCTGTTTTTT.

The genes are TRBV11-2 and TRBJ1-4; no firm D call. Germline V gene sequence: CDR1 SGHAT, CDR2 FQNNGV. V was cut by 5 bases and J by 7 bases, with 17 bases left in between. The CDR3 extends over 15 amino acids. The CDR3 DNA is TGTGCCAGCAGCCCGGGAACATCCCGAAGTGAAAAACTGTTTTTT. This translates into CASSPGTSRSEKLFF. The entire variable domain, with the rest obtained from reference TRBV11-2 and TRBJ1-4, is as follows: EAGVAQSPRYKIIEKRQSVAFWCNPISGHATLYWYQQILGQGPKLLIQFQNNGVVDDSQLPKDRFSAERLKGVDSTLKIQPAKLEDSAVYLCASSPGTSRSEKLFFGSGTQLSVL.

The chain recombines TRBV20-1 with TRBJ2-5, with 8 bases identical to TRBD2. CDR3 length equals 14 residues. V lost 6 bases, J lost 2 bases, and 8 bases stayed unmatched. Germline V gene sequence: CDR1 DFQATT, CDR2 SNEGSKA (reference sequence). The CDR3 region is CSADVAGPQETQYF. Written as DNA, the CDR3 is TGCAGTGCGGATGTAGCGGGGCCTCAAGAGACCCAGTACTTC.

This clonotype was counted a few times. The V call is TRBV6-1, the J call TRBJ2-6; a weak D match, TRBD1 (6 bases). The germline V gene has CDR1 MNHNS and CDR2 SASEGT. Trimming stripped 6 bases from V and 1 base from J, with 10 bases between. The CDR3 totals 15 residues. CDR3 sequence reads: CASSQGTSGANVLTF. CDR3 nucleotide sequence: TGTGCCAGCAGCCAGGGGACGTCTGGGGCCAACGTCCTGACTTTC.

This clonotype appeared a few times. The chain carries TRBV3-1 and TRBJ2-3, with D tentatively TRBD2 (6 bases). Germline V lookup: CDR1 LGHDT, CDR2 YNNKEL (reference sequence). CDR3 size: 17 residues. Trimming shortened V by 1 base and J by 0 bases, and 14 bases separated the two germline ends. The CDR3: CASSQGGGLPSTDTQYF. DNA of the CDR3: TGTGCCAGCAGCCAAGGAGGAGGGTTACCTAGCACAGATACGCAGTATTTT.

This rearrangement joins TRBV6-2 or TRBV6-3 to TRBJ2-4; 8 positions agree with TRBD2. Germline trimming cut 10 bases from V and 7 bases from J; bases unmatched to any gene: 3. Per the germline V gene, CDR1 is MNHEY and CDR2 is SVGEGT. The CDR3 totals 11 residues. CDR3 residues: CAIAGGNIQYF. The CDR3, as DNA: TGTGCCATCGCGGGGGGCAACATTCAGTACTTC.

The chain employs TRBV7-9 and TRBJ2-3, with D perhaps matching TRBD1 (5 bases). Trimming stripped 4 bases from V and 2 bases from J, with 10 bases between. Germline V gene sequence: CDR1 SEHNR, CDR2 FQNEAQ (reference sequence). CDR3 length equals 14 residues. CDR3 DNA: TGTGCCAGCAGCTACAGGACGACCACAGATACGCAGTATTTT. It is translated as CASSYRTTTDTQYF.

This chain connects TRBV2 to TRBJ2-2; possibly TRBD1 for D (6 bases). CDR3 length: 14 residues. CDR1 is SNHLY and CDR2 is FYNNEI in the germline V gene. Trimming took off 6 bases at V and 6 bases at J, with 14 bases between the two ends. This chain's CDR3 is CASSATGYSGELFF. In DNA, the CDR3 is TGTGCCAGCAGCGCAACAGGGTACTCCGGGGAGCTGTTTTTT. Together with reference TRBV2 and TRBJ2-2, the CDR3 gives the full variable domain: EPEVTQTPSHQVTQMGQEVILRCVPISNHLYFYWYRQILGQKVEFLVSFYNNEISEKSEIFDDQFSVERPDGSNFTLKIRSTKLEDSAMYFCASSATGYSGELFFGEGSRLTVL.

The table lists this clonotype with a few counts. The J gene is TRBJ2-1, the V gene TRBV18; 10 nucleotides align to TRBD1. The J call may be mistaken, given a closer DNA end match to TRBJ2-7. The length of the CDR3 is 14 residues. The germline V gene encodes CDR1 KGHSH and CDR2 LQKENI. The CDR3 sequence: CASSPDRGVGEQYF. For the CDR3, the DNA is TGTGCCAGCTCACCGGACAGGGGGGTAGGCGAGCAGTACTTC.

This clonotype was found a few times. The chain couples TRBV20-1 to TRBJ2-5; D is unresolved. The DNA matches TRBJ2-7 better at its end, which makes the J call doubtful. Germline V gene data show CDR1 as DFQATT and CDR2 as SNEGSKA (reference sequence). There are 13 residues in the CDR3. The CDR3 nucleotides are TGCAGTGCTAGACCCCTTGAACACGGCGAGCAGTACTTC. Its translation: CSARPLEHGEQYF.

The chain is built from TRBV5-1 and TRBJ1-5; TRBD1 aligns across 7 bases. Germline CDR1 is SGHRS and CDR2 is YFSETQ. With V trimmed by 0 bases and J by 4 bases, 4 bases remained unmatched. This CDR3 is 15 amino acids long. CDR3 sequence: CASSLGEGANQPQHF. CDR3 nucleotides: TGCGCCAGCAGCTTGGGGGAGGGGGCGAATCAGCCCCAGCATTTT.

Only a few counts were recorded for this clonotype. CDR3 in DNA: TGTGCCAGCAGCCCATCAGGGACGAACACCGGGGAGCTGTTTTTT. Translating it yields CASSPSGTNTGELFF. This chain uses TRBV9 with TRBJ2-2; weak D call: TRBD1 (5 bases). The CDR3 extends over 15 amino acids. Germline assignment: CDR1 SGDLS and CDR2 YYNGEE. The germline V and J ends were trimmed by 4 bases and 0 bases, with 10 bases remaining between them.